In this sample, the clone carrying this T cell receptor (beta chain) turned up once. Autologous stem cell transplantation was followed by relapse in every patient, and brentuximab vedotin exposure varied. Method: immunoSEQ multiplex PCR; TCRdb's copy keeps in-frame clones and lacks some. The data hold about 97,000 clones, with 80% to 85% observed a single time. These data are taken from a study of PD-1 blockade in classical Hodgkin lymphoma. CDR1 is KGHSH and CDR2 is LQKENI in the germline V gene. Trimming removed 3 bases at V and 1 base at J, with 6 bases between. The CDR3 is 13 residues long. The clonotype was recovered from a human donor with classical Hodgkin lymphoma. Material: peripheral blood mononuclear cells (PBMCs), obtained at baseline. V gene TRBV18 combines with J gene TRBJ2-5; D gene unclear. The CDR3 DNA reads TGTGCCAGCTCACCGGTGTCCCAAGAGACCCAGTACTTC. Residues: CASSPVSQETQYF.